This TCR beta chain was sequenced during a study of shared T cell receptors in the human thymus. The V and J ends lost 0 bases and 6 bases, in that order; junction bases with no gene match: 10. Germline CDR1 and CDR2: GTSNPN and SVGIG (reference sequence). The CDR3 has 16 residues. Generated by immunoSEQ multiplex PCR, the TCRdb table keeps only in-frame clones and is missing some. The sample shows just under 550,000 clones, around 78% of them seen only once. This sample was shared with a second study, whose subject was human thymus T cells. In that study: Blood and thymic repertoires both appeared biased in V and J gene usage.

The V call is TRBV30, the J call TRBJ2-7, with 11 positions matching TRBD2. The TCR sequence derives from a boy younger than two with a congenital heart defect. Sequencing input: thymocytes. CDR3 amino acids: CAWSVRRLAGGPEQYF. The CDR3 DNA reads TGTGCCTGGAGTGTACGGAGGCTAGCGGGAGGTCCCGAGCAGTACTTC.